This T cell receptor beta chain was recorded in a study of neurological immune-mediated disorders. This clonotype showed up many times. Its antigen is as yet unknown. Time point reported: longitudinal time-point 3. Source material was 2 million unsorted PBMCs, stored at -80 °C in RNAlater. Study-wide points: CDR3 amino acid sequences of expanded clones were not shared across subjects, a result suggesting private repertoires in all groups. In HTLV-1-associated myelopathy, TCR clonal expansion was greatest, whereas multiple sclerosis had the least, falling below healthy controls.

5'RACE with 10-nucleotide random UMIs produced the cDNA. One entry per CDR3 protein results from TCRdb running MiXCR on the 5' RACE reads. The sample lists over 90,000 distinct CDR3 sequences, approximately 11% occurring once. The material sequenced was PBMCs. This clonotype was obtained from a female donor with HTLV-1-associated myelopathy (HAM/TSP).

CDR3 in DNA: TGCAGTGCCAGCGGGGACAGGGGCATAGAGACCCAGTACTTC. Translated, it gives CSASGDRGIETQYF. This sequence joins TRBV20-1 and TRBJ2-5, with TRBD1 matching over 10 bases. Trimming took 6 bases from V and 4 from J; bases not matched to a gene: 8. The CDR3 runs to 14 residues. In germline, CDR1 is DFQATT, CDR2 SNEGSKA (reference sequence).